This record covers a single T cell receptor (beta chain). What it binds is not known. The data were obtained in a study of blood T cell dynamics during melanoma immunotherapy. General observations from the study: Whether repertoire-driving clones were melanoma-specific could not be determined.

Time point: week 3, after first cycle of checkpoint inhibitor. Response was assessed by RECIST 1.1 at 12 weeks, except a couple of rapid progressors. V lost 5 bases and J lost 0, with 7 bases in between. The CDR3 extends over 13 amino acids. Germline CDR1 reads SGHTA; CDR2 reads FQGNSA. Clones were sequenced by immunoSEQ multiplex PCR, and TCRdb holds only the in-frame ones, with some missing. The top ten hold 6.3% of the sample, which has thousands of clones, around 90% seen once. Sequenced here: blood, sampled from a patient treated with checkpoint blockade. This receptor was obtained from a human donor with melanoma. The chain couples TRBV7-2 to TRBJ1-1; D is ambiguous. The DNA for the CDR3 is TGTGCCAGCAGCCCAGATATGAACACTGAAGCTTTCTTT. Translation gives CASSPDMNTEAFF.